The subject of this entry is one TCR beta chain. Antigen unknown. After removal of 4 bases from V and 6 bases from J, the junction contained 9 bases not matched to a gene. The CDR3 spans 14 residues. Looked up from germline, CDR1 is DFQATT and CDR2 is SNEGSKA (reference sequence). This specimen comes from a study of T cell repertoires in cytomegalovirus infection. Study background: Signatures in public TCR beta sequences pointed to both CMV infection and matching HLA type.

Notes on the study in general: Summed frequency of public TCR beta families distinguished CMV carriers with the relevant HLA. In two of eight donors, the top clonotype was HLA-C-restricted CMV-specific.

TCRdb ran MiXCR on the reads and lists one entry per CDR3 protein. The table shows roughly 250,000 distinct CDR3 sequences, with roughly an eighth occurring only once. The chain carries TRBV20-1 and TRBJ2-1; 7 bases align to TRBD2. The sequence was obtained from a human donor in good health (CMV status not recorded). Some clones in this sample may be carry-over from other donors' samples. Source material: PBMCs. CDR3 sequence reads: CSANPVQRGNEQFF. CDR3 DNA: TGCAGTGCTAATCCCGTTCAGCGGGGCAATGAGCAGTTCTTC.